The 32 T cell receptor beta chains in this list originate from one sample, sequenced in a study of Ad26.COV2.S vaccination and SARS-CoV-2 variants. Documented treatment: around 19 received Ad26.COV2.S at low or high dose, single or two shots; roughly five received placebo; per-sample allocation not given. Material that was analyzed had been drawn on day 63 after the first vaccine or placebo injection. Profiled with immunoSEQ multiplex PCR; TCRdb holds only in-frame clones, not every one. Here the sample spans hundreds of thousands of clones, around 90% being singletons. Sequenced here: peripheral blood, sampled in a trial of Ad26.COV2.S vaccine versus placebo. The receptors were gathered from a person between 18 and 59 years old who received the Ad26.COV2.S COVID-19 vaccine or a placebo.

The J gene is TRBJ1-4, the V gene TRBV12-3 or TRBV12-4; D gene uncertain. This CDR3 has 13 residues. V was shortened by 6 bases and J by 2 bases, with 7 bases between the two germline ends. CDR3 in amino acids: CASSLKTNEKLFF. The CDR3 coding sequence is TGTGCCAGCAGCCTCAAGACTAATGAAAAACTGTTTTTT.

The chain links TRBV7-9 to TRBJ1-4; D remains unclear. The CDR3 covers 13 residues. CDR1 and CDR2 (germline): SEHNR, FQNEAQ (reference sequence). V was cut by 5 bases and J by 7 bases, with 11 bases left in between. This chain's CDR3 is CASSARGGEKLFF. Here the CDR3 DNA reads TGTGCCAGCAGCGCTCGGGGAGGTGAAAAACTGTTTTTT.

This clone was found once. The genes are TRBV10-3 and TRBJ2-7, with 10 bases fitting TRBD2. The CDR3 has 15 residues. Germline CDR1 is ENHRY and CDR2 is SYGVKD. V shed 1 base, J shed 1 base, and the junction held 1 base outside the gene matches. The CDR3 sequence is CAISELLAGSYEQYF. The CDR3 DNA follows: TGTGCCATCAGTGAGTTACTAGCGGGGTCCTACGAGCAGTACTTC.

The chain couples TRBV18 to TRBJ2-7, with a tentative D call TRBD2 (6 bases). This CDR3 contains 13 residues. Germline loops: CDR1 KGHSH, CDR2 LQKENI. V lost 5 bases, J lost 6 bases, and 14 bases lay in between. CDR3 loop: CASSDWEDGEQYF. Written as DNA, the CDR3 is TGTGCCAGCTCAGACTGGGAGGACGGCGAGCAGTACTTC.

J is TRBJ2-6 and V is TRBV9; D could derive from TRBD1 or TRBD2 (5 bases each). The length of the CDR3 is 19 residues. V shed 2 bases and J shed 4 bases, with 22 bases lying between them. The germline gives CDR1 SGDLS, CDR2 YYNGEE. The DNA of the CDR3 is TGTGCCAGCAGCGTTACCTCCGGGACGCCGGGGTCCGGGGCCAACGTCCTGACTTTC. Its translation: CASSVTSGTPGSGANVLTF.

CDR3 bases: TGTGCCAGCAGCTCTACGTCAAGCGGCTACACCTTC. Its translation: CASSSTSSGYTF. The chain carries TRBV7-2 and TRBJ1-2; D is undetermined. Germline lookup yields CDR1 SGHTA and CDR2 FQGNSA. The V end was cut by 4 bases, the J end by 8 bases, with 11 bases between. The CDR3 has 12 amino acids. Full variable domain (rest looked up from reference TRBV7-2 and TRBJ1-2): GAGVSQSPSNKVTEKGKDVELRCDPISGHTALYWYRQSLGQGLEFLIYFQGNSAPDKSGLPSDRFSAERTGGSVSTLTIQRTQQEDSAVYLCASSSTSSGYTFGSGTRLTVV.

The CDR3 loop is CASTGAAGMRDEQFF. The CDR3, as DNA: TGCGCCAGCACGGGAGCAGCGGGAATGAGGGATGAGCAGTTCTTC. The chain employs TRBV5-1 and TRBJ2-1; 7 bases agree with TRBD2. The CDR3 is 15 amino acids. Germline V lookup: CDR1 SGHRS, CDR2 YFSETQ. The V gene end was trimmed by 6 bases and the J gene end by 8 bases; junction bases not matched to a gene: 14.

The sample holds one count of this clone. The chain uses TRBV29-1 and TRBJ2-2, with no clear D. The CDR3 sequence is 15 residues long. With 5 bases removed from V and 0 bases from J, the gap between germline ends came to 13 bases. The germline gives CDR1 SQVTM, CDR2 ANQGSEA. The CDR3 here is CSVRFRTANTGELFF. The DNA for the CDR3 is TGCAGCGTTCGATTCCGGACGGCGAACACCGGGGAGCTGTTTTTT.

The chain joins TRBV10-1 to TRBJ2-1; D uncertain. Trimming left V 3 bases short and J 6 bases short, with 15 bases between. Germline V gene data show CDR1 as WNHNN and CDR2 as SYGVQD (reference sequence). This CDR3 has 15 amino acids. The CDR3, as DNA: TGCGCCAGCAGTGAAGAAGTAACTGGGGTCAATGAGCAGTTCTTC. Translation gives CASSEEVTGVNEQFF.

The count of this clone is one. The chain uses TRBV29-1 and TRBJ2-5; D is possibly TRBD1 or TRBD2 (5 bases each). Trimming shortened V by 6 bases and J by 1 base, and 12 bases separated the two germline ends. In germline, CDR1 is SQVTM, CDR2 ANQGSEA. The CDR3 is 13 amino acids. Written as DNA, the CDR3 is TGCAGCGTGCTCCCGGGGCTCCAAGAGACCCAGTACTTC. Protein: CSVLPGLQETQYF.

The CDR3 sequence is CASSQGGSAPHNEQFF. Here the CDR3 DNA reads TGTGCCAGCAGCCAAGGCGGGTCCGCACCCCACAATGAGCAGTTCTTC. The chain recombines TRBV3-1 (or the pseudogene TRBV3-2) with TRBJ2-1; D is possibly TRBD2 (5 bases). From germline, CDR1 is LGHDT and CDR2 YNNKEL (reference sequence). The CDR3 loop spans 16 amino acids. Trimming pared 1 base from V and 5 bases from J, leaving 15 bases between.

In DNA form, the CDR3 reads TGTGCCAGCAGTGTGGGTCCAAGGACAGGGTCCTACGAGCAGTACTTC. This sequence encodes CASSVGPRTGSYEQYF. The V call is TRBV6-1, the J call TRBJ2-7, with 8 nucleotides matching TRBD1. This CDR3 spans 16 amino acids. J lost 1 base, V lost 4 bases, and 9 bases had no gene match. The V gene's germline CDR1 is MNHNS and CDR2 SASEGT.

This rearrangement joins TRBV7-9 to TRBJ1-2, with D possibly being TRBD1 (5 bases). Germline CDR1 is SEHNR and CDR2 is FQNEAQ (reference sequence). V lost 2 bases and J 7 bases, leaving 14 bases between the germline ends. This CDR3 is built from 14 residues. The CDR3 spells CASSLKGWVGGYTF. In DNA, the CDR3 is TGTGCCAGCAGCTTAAAGGGGTGGGTTGGTGGCTACACCTTC.

CDR3 DNA: TGTGCCAGCAGCCAAGATCGCGGTAGTTTTACCTACGAGCAGTACTTC. Protein: CASSQDRGSFTYEQYF. This chain links TRBV14 with TRBJ2-7; D gene unclear. Trimming took 0 bases from V and 2 from J, leaving 14 bases between them. The CDR3 consists of 16 residues. Germline-derived CDR1 and CDR2 are SGHDN and FVKESK.

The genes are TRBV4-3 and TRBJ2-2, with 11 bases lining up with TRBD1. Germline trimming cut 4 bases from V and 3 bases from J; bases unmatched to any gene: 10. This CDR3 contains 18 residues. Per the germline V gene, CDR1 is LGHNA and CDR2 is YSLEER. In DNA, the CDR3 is TGCGCCAGCAGCCGAATCGGGGGGACAGGGGGTTACACCGGGGAGCTGTTTTTT. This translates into CASSRIGGTGGYTGELFF.

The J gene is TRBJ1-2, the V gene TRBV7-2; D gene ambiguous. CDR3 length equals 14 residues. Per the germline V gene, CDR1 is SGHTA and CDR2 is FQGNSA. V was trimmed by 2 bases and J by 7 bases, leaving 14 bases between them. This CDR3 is CASSLSGGIGGYTF. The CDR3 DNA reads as TGTGCCAGCAGCTTATCGGGCGGGATTGGTGGCTACACCTTC.

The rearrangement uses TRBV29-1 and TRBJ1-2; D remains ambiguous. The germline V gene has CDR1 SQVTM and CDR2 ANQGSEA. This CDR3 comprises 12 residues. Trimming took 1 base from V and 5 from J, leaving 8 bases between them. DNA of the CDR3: TGCAGCGTTGAAGTAGGTGGTTATGGCTACACCTTC. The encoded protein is CSVEVGGYGYTF.

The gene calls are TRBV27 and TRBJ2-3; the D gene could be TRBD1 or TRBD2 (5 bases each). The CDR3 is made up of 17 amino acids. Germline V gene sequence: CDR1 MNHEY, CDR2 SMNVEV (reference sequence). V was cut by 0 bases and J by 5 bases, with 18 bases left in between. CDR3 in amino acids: CASSLSTRARAGDTQYF. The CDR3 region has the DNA TGTGCCAGCAGTTTATCAACTAGGGCCAGGGCAGGAGATACGCAGTATTTT.

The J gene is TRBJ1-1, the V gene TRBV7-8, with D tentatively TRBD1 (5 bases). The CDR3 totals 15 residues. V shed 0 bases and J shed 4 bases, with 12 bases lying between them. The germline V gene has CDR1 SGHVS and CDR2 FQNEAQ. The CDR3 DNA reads TGTGCCAGCAGCTTAGCGTCAGGGTGGAGCACTGAAGCTTTCTTT. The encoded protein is CASSLASGWSTEAFF.

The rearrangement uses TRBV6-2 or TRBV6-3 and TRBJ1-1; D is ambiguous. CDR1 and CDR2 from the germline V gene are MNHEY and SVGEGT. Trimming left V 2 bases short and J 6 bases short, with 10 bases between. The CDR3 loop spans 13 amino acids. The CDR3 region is CASSYRRLSEAFF. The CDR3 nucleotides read TGTGCCAGCAGTTACAGGAGACTCTCTGAAGCTTTCTTT.

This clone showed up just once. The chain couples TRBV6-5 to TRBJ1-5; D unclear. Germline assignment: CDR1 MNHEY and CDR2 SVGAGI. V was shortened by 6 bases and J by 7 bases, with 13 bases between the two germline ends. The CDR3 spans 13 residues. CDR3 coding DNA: TGTGCCAGCAGCCCCGTTCCTGGCCAGCCCCAGCATTTT. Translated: CASSPVPGQPQHF.

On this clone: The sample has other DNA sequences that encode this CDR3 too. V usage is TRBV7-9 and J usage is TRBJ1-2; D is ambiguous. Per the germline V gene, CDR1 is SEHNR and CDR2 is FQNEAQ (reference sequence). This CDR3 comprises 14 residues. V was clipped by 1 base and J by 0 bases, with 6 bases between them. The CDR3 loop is CASSLGTANYGYTF. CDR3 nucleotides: TGTGCCAGCAGCTTAGGGACCGCTAACTATGGCTACACCTTC.

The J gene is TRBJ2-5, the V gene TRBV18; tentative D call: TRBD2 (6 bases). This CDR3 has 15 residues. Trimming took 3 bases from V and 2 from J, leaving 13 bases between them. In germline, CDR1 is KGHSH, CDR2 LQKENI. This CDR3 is CASSPEGLPQETQYF. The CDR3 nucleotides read TGTGCCAGCTCACCCGAGGGACTGCCTCAAGAGACCCAGTACTTC.

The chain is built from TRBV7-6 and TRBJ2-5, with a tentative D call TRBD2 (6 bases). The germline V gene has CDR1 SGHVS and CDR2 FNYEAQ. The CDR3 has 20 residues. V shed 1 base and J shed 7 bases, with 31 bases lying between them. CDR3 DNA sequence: TGTGCCAGCAGCTTAGGCCGCCAAGGAGGGGAAGGGAGGATGGCGGGGACCCAGTACTTC. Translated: CASSLGRQGGEGRMAGTQYF.

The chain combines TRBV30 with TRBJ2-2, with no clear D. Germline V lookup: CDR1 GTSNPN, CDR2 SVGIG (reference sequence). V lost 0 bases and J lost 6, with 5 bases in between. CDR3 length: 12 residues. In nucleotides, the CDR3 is TGTGCCTGGAGTGTACAATCCGGGGAGCTGTTTTTT. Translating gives CAWSVQSGELFF.

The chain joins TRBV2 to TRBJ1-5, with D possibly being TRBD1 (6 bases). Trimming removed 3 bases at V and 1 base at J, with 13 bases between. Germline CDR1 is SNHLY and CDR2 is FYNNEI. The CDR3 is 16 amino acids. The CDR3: CASSEQGSGSNQPQHF. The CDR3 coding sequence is TGTGCCAGCAGTGAGCAGGGGAGTGGGAGCAATCAGCCCCAGCATTTT.

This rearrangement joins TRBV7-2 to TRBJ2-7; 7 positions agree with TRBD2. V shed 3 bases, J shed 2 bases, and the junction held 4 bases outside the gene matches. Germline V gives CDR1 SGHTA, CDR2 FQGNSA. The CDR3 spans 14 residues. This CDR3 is CASSLSSGPYEQYF. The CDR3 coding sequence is TGTGCCAGCAGCTTGTCTAGCGGTCCCTACGAGCAGTACTTC.

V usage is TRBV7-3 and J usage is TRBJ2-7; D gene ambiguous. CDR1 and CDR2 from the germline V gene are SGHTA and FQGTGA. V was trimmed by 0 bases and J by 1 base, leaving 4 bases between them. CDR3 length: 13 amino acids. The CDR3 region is CASSLTRSYEQYF. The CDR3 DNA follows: TGTGCCAGCAGCTTAACGAGGTCCTACGAGCAGTACTTC.

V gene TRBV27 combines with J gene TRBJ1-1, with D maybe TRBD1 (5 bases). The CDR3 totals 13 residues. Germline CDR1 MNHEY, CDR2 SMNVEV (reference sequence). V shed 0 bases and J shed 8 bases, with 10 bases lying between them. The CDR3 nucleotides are TGTGCCAGCAGTTTATCGTCAGGGTTGGAAGCTTTCTTT. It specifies CASSLSSGLEAFF.

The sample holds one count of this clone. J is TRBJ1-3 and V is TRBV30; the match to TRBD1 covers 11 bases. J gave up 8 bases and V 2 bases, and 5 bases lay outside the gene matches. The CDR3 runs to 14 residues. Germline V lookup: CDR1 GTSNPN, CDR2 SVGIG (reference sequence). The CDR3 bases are TGTGCCTGGAGTATAGGGACAGGGGGATACACCATATATTTT. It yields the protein CAWSIGTGGYTIYF.

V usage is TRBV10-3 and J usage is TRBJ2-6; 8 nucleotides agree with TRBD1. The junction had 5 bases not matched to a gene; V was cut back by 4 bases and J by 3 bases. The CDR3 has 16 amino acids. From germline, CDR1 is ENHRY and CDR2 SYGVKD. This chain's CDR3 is CAISAPGGFGANVLTF. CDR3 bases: TGTGCCATCAGTGCCCCAGGGGGCTTTGGGGCCAACGTCCTGACTTTC.

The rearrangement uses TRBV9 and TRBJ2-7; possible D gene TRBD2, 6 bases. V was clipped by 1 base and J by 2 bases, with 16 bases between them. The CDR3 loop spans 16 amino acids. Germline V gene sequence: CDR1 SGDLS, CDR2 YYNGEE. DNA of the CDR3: TGTGCCAGCAGCGTATCGGGTAGCGGAGGAACCTACGAGCAGTACTTC. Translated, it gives CASSVSGSGGTYEQYF.